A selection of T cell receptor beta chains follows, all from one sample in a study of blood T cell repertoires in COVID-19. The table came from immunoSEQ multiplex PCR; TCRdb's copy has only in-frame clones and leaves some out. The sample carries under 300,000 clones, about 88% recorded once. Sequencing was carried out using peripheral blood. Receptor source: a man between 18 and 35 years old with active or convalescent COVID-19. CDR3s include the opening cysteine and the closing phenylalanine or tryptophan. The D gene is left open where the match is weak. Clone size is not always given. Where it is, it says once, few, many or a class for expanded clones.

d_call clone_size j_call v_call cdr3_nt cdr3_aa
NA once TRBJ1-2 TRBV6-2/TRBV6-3 TGTGCCAGCAGTGAGATCCGGGAGCGCTACACCTTC CASSEIRERYTF
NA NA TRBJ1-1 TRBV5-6 TGTGCCAGCCGACAGATCATGAACACTGAAGCTTTCTTT CASRQIMNTEAFF
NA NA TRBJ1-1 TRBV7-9 TGTGCCAGCAGCTTACCCCTCCCGAGCGAAGCTTTCTTT CASSLPLPSEAFF
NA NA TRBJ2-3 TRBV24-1 TGTGCCACCAGTGACCCTCCACGGGATACGCAGTATTTT CATSDPPRDTQYF
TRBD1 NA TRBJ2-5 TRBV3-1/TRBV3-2 TGTGCCAGCAGCAGACAGGGAGTGAAGACCCAGTACTTC CASSRQGVKTQYF
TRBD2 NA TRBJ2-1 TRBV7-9 TGTGCCAGCAGCTTAGGGAGGACTAGCGGGAGTCTTGAGCAGTTCTTC CASSLGRTSGSLEQFF
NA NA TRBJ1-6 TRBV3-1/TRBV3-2 TGTGCCAGCAGCCGCGGCATGCTGCGGTCGAATGCGCCCCTCCACTTT CASSRGMLRSNAPLHF
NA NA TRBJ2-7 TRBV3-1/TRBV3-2 TGTGCCAGCAGCCATAGCTCCTACGAGCAGTACTTC CASSHSSYEQYF
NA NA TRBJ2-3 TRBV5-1 TGCGCCAGCAGCTCCGGGGATCGGACAGATACGCAGTATTTT CASSSGDRTDTQYF
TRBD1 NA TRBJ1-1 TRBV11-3 TGTGCCAGCAGTAGACAGGGGATGAACACTGAAGCTTTCTTT CASSRQGMNTEAFF
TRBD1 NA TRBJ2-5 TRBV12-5 TGTGCTAGTGGCCTGGGACAGTCCAAAGAGACCCAGTACTTC CASGLGQSKETQYF
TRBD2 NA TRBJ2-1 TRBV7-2 TGTGCCAGCAGCTTAGGGACTAGCTGGTATGAGCAGTTCTTC CASSLGTSWYEQFF
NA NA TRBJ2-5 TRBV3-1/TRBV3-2 TGTGCCAGCAGTCAACGACATAAATGGGAAGAGACCCAGTACTTC CASSQRHKWEETQYF
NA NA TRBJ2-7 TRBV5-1 TGCGCCAGCAGCTCGGGACATCTCGACTACGAGCAGTACTTC CASSSGHLDYEQYF
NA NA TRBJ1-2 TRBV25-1 TGTGCCAGCAGTGAGACGGGGGGCTATGGCTACACCTTC CASSETGGYGYTF
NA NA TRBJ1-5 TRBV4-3 TGCGCCAGCAGCCAAGATAGAGGTCAGCCCCAGCATTTT CASSQDRGQPQHF
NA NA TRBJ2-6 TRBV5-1 TGCGCCAGCAGCTGGGGGCCCGAGAGGGCCAACGTCCTGACTTTC CASSWGPERANVLTF
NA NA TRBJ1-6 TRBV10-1 TGCGCCAGCACCCCCTCTGGGGGCTCTAATTCACCCCTCCACTTT CASTPSGGSNSPLHF
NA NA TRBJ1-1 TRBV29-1 TGCAGCGTTGAAGACTCGGGGGGTTGGACTGAAGCTTTCTTT CSVEDSGGWTEAFF
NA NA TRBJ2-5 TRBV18 TGTGCCAGCTCACCCTACCAAGAGACCCAGTACTTC CASSPYQETQYF
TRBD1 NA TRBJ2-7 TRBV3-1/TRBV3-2 TGTGCCAGCAGCCAAACTCAGGGGGCGGGGGAGCAGTACTTC CASSQTQGAGEQYF
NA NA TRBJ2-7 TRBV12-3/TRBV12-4 TGTGCCAGCAGCGACAGGAGCTACGAGCAGTACTTC CASSDRSYEQYF
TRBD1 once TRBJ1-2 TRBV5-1 TGCGCCAGCAGCTTGGGGCAGGGGGTCTATGGCTACACCTTC CASSLGQGVYGYTF
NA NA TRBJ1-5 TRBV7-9 TGTGCCAGCAGCCCCCAGGGCCAGCCCCAGCATTTT CASSPQGQPQHF
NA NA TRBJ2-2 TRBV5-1 TGCGCCAGCAGCTTATCAGGATCCGGTCCCGGGGAGCTGTTTTTT CASSLSGSGPGELFF
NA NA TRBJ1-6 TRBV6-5 TGTGCCAGCAGCCCAGGGACATTTCATTCACCCCTCCACTTT CASSPGTFHSPLHF